These 20 T cell receptor beta chains originate from one sample sequenced in a study of T cell repertoires in cytomegalovirus infection. Their specific antigens are unknown. TCRdb used MiXCR to reprocess the reads, holding one entry per CDR3 protein. The table lists hundreds of thousands of distinct CDR3 sequences, around 32% of them singletons, with roughly 13% in the top ten. The specimen comprised cultured CD8+ T cells from PBMCs, sampled from culture after CMV antigen stimulation. Receptors originate from a human donor in good health (CMV status not recorded). Some clones in this sample may be carry-over from other donors' samples.

The gene calls are TRBV20-1 and TRBJ1-2; unclear D gene. This CDR3 spans 14 amino acids. V gave up 0 bases and J gave up 4 bases, with 12 bases separating them. Germline CDR1 is DFQATT and CDR2 is SNEGSKA (reference sequence). The CDR3 DNA is TGCAGTGCTAGAGATCTAGGCGCAGGCTATGGCTACACCTTC. It yields the protein CSARDLGAGYGYTF.

This clonotype was recorded a few times. The V gene is TRBV11-1, the J gene TRBJ2-7, with D maybe TRBD1 (6 bases). The CDR3 has 12 residues. Germline V gene lookup returns CDR1 SGHAT and CDR2 FQDESV (reference sequence). The CDR3 sequence: CASSGGSLSVNV. Written as DNA, the CDR3 is TGTGCCAGCAGCGGGGGCAGTCTCAGCGTGAACGTC.

This chain uses TRBV19 with TRBJ1-5, with D unclear. Germline lookup yields CDR1 LNHDA and CDR2 SQIVND (reference sequence). Deletions cut 8 bases from V and 2 bases from J, with 13 bases between. This CDR3 has 14 amino acids. Here the CDR3 DNA reads TGTGCCAGTCGGTCTTATAGCGGCAATCAGCCCCAGCATTTT. It specifies CASRSYSGNQPQHF. Complete variable domain (other parts from reference TRBV19 and TRBJ1-5): DGGITQSPKYLFRKEGQNVTLSCEQNLNHDAMYWYRQDPGQGLRLIYYSQIVNDFQKGDIAEGYSVSREKKESFPLTVTSAQKNPTAFYLCASRSYSGNQPQHFGDGTRLSIL.

The chain couples TRBV27 to TRBJ2-3; TRBD2 matches 10 bases. The germline V gene encodes CDR1 MNHEY and CDR2 SMNVEV (reference sequence). With V trimmed by 4 bases and J by 1 base, 11 bases remained unmatched. CDR3 length: 18 residues. The CDR3 coding sequence is TGTGCCAGCAGTTCACCACCTGGGCTAGCGGGGGGCACAGATACGCAGTATTTT. Protein sequence: CASSSPPGLAGGTDTQYF.

V is TRBV20-1 and J is TRBJ2-4; TRBD2 is a possible D gene (5 bases). Trimming pared 3 bases from V and 6 bases from J, leaving 9 bases between. The CDR3 runs to 12 residues. Per germline, CDR1 DFQATT and CDR2 SNEGSKA (reference sequence). The CDR3 reads CSARAGGNIQYF. The CDR3 bases are TGCAGTGCTAGGGCCGGAGGAAACATTCAGTACTTC.

In this sample, this clonotype turned up many times. The chain combines TRBV7-8 with TRBJ1-1; D remains ambiguous. From germline, CDR1 is SGHVS and CDR2 FQNEAQ. This CDR3 has 15 residues. With 10 bases removed from V and 0 bases from J, the gap between germline ends came to 18 bases. Here the CDR3 reads CATWGEDRMNTEAFF. The CDR3 coding sequence is TGTGCCACCTGGGGTGAGGATAGAATGAACACTGAAGCTTTCTTT.

This clonotype has only a few counts. The chain recombines TRBV11-2 with TRBJ1-1; possibly TRBD1 for D (6 bases). CDR1 is SGHAT and CDR2 is FQNNGV in the germline V gene. The CDR3 covers 16 residues. V was pared by 6 bases and J by 3 bases, with 20 bases between. The CDR3 reads CASRTQRGRRDTEAFF. CDR3 bases: TGTGCCAGCAGGACACAACGGGGGCGCCGGGACACTGAAGCTTTCTTT.

This clonotype was detected only a few times. The rearrangement uses TRBV19 and TRBJ2-4; D perhaps matches TRBD2 (6 bases). In germline, CDR1 is LNHDA, CDR2 SQIVND (reference sequence). V gave up 7 bases and J gave up 10 bases, with 20 bases separating them. This CDR3 has 14 residues. Here the CDR3 reads CASTLSGTPDIQYF. The CDR3 region has the DNA TGTGCCAGTACCCTCTCCGGGACTCCCGATATTCAGTACTTC.

This clonotype came up a few times. The rearrangement uses TRBV7-7 and TRBJ2-1, with D perhaps assigned TRBD1 or TRBD2 (5 bases each). The CDR3 is made up of 15 amino acids. Germline CDR1 SSHAT, CDR2 FNYEAQ (reference sequence). CDR3 nucleotide sequence: TGTGCTAGCGCTCGGGACCTTGGTTCCTACAATGAGCAGTTCTTC. This sequence encodes CASARDLGSYNEQFF.

The chain employs TRBV6-1 and TRBJ1-1, with 7 bases that match TRBD1. This CDR3 region has 17 residues. From germline, CDR1 is MNHNS and CDR2 SASEGT. Trimming took 4 bases from V and 1 from J; bases not matched to a gene: 12. The CDR3 spells CASSANWDSGENTEAFF. CDR3 DNA sequence: TGTGCCAGCAGTGCGAATTGGGACAGCGGGGAGAACACTGAAGCTTTCTTT.

CDR3 in amino acids: CASSLGKAGEEKGKQYF. CDR3 nucleotide sequence: TGTGCCAGCAGCTTAGGGAAGGCGGGAGAGGAGAAGGGAAAGCAGTACTTC. This rearrangement joins TRBV5-4 to TRBJ2-7; 7 bases are shared with TRBD2. Looked up from germline, CDR1 is SGHNT and CDR2 is YYREEE (reference sequence). CDR3 length: 17 residues. Unmatched junction bases numbered 19, after V lost 2 bases and J lost 8 bases.

This chain connects TRBV12-3 or TRBV12-4 to TRBJ1-2; D gene ambiguous. V dropped 6 bases and J dropped 1 base, with 12 bases sitting between them. This CDR3 region has 14 residues. This CDR3 reads CASSPLGFNYGYTF. In DNA form, the CDR3 reads TGTGCCAGCAGCCCCCTGGGTTTTAACTATGGCTACACCTTC.

The chain links TRBV29-1 to TRBJ2-7; the D is unclear. Germline V gene sequence: CDR1 SQVTM, CDR2 ANQGSEA. The V end lost 2 bases, the J end lost 0 bases, and 17 bases lay between the germline ends. This CDR3 region has 16 residues. The CDR3 DNA sequence: TGCAGCGTTGAACCCTTACTGGAAGGGCGCTCCTACGAGCAGTACTTC. It translates to CSVEPLLEGRSYEQYF.

There are many counts of this clonotype. V is TRBV7-8 and J is TRBJ2-3, with 10 bases aligning to TRBD1. This CDR3 has 16 amino acids. Trimming took 5 bases from V and 0 from J; bases not matched to a gene: 5. CDR1 is SGHVS, CDR2 FQNEAQ, per germline. The CDR3 here is CASSGGTGESTDTQYF. The CDR3 nucleotides are TGTGCCAGCAGCGGTGGGACAGGGGAAAGCACAGATACGCAGTATTTT. The complete variable domain, with remaining parts taken from reference TRBV7-8 and TRBJ2-3, reads GAGVSQSPRYKVAKRGQDVALRCDPISGHVSLFWYQQALGQGPEFLTYFQNEAQLDKSGLPSDRFFAERPEGSVSTLKIQRTQQEDSAVYLCASSGGTGESTDTQYFGPGTRLTVL.

V usage is TRBV15 and J usage is TRBJ1-1; TRBD1 is a possible D gene (5 bases). Trimming removed 0 bases from V and 3 bases from J, with 8 bases in between. Germline assignment: CDR1 LNHNV and CDR2 YYDKDF (reference sequence). The CDR3 loop spans 14 amino acids. The CDR3 spells CATSRDRAYTEAFF. As DNA, the CDR3 is TGTGCCACCAGCAGAGACAGGGCTTACACTGAAGCTTTCTTT.

This sequence joins TRBV4-1 and TRBJ2-5; 7 bases match TRBD2. The CDR3 has 14 amino acids. Trimming took 4 bases from V and 3 from J; bases not matched to a gene: 5. Germline V lookup: CDR1 MGHRA, CDR2 YSYEKL. For the CDR3, the DNA is TGCGCCAGCAGCCCCTTCGCGGGGGAAGAGACCCAGTACTTC. Translating gives CASSPFAGEETQYF.

CDR3 nucleotides: TGTGCCAGTCGCGGAGAAACAGGGAATTCACCCCTCCACTTT. This sequence encodes CASRGETGNSPLHF. The chain uses TRBV6-8 and TRBJ1-6, with a tentative D call TRBD1 (6 bases). Between the trimmed V and J ends, which lost 9 bases and 7 bases, there was a span of 16 bases. CDR1 is MNHGY, CDR2 SAAAGT, per germline. The CDR3 loop spans 14 amino acids.

V gene TRBV15 combines with J gene TRBJ2-3; 7 bases are shared with TRBD2. The germline gives CDR1 LNHNV, CDR2 YYDKDF (reference sequence). The CDR3 is made up of 14 amino acids. V lost 1 base, J lost 5 bases, and 3 bases stayed unmatched. The CDR3: CATSRAGEGDTQYF. In DNA, the CDR3 is TGTGCCACCAGCAGAGCCGGGGAGGGAGATACGCAGTATTTT. The variable domain in full, with the rest retrieved from reference TRBV15 and TRBJ2-3, is DAMVIQNPRYQVTQFGKPVTLSCSQTLNHNVMYWYQQKSSQAPKLLFHYYDKDFNNEADTPDNFQSRRPNTSFCFLDIRSPGLGDTAMYLCATSRAGEGDTQYFGPGTRLTVL.

This clonotype was counted ten times or more. The chain is built from TRBV7-2 and TRBJ2-2; 11 bases match TRBD2. V lost 1 base, J lost 1 base, and 2 bases stayed unmatched. The CDR3 totals 17 residues. Germline values: CDR1 SGHTA, CDR2 FQGNSA. The CDR3 sequence is CASSLGGLAGNTGELFF. The CDR3, as DNA: TGTGCCAGCAGCTTAGGAGGACTAGCGGGGAACACCGGGGAGCTGTTTTTT. Together with reference TRBV7-2 and TRBJ2-2, the CDR3 gives the full variable domain: GAGVSQSPSNKVTEKGKDVELRCDPISGHTALYWYRQSLGQGLEFLIYFQGNSAPDKSGLPSDRFSAERTGGSVSTLTIQRTQQEDSAVYLCASSLGGLAGNTGELFFGEGSRLTVL.

This clonotype appeared a few times. The rearrangement links TRBV12-3 or TRBV12-4 to TRBJ2-5; no clear D gene. V lost 2 bases and J 5 bases, leaving 9 bases between the germline ends. The CDR3 has 13 residues. CDR3 DNA: TGTGCCAGCAGTTTATCGATAGGGGAGACCCAGTACTTC. Protein sequence: CASSLSIGETQYF.